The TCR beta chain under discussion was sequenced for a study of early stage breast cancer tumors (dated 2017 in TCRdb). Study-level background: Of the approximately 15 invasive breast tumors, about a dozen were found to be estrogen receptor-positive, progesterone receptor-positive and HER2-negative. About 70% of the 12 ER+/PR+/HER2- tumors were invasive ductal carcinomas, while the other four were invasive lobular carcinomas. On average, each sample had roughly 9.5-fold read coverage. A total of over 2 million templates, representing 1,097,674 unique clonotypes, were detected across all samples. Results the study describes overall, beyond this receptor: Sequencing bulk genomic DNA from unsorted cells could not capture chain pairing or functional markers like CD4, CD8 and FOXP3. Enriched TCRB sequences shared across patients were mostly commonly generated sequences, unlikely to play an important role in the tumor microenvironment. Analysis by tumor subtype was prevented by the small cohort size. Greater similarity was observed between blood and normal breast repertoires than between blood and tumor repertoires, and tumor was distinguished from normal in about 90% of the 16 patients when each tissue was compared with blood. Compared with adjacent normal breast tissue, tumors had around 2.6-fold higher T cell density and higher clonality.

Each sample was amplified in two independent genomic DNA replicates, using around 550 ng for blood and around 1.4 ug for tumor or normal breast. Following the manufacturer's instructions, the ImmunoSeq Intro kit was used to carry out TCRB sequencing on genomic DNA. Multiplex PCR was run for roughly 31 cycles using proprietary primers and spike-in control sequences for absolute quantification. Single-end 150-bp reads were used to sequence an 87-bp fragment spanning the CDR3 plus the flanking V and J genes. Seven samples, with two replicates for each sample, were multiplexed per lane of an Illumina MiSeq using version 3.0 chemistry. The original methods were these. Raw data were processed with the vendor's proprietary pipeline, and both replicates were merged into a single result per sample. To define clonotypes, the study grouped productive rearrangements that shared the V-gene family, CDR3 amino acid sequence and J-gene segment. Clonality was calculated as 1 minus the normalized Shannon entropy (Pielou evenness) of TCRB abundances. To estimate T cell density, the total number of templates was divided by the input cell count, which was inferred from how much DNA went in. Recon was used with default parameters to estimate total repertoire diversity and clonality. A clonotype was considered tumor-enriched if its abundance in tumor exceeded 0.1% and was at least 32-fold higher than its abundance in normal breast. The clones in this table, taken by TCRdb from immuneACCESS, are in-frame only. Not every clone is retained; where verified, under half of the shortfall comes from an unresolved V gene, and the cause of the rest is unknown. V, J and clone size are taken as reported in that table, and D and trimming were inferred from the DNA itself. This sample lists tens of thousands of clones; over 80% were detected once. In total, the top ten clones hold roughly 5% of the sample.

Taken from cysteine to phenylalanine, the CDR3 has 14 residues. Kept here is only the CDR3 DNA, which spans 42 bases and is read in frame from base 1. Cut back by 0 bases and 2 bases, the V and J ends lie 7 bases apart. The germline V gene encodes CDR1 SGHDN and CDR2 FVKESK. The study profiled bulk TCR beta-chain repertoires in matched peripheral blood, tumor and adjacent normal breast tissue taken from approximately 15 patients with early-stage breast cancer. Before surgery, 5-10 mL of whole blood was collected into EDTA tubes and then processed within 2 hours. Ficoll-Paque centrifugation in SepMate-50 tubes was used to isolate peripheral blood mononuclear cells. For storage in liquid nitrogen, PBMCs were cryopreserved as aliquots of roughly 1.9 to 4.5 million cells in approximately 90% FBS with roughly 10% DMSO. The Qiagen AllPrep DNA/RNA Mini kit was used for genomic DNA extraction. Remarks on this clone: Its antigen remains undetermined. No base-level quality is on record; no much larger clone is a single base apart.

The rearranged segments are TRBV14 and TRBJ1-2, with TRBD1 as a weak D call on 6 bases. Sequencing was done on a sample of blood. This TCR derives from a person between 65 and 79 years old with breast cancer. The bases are TGTGCCAGCAGCCAAGAAACAGGGAACTATGGCTACACCTTC. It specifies CASSQETGNYGYTF. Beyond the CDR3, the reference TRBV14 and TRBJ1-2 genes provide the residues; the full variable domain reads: EAGVTQFPSHSVIEKGQTVTLRCDPISGHDNLYWYRRVMGKEIKFLLHFVKESKQDESGMPNNRFLAERTGGTYSTLKVQPAELEDSGVYFCASSQETGNYGYTFGSGTRLTVV.